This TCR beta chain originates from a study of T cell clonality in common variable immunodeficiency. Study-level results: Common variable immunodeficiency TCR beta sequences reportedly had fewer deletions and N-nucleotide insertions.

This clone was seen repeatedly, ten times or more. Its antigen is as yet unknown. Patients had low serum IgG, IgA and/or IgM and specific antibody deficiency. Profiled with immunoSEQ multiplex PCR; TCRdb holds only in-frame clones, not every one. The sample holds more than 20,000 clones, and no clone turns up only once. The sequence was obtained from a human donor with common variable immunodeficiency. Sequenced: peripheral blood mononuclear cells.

The CDR3 is CASSLAGGYNEQFF. Incomplete CDR3 DNA: TGTGCCAGTAGTCTAGCGGGGGGCTACAATGAG. This chain connects TRBV19 to TRBJ2-1, with 11 bases identical to TRBD2. The sequenced fragment ends 3 residues before the CDR3 boundary, so the rest is inferred from the germline J gene. The trim removed 5 bases at V and 3 bases at J, leaving 0 bases unmatched. Per germline, CDR1 LNHDA and CDR2 SQIVND (reference sequence). This CDR3 has 14 amino acids. The complete variable domain, with remaining parts taken from reference TRBV19 and TRBJ2-1, reads DGGITQSPKYLFRKEGQNVTLSCEQNLNHDAMYWYRQDPGQGLRLIYYSQIVNDFQKGDIAEGYSVSREKKESFPLTVTSAQKNPTAFYLCASSLAGGYNEQFFGPGTRLTVL.